Below are 11 T cell receptor beta chains sequenced from a single sample in a study of blood T cell repertoires in COVID-19. Clones were read by immunoSEQ multiplex PCR, and TCRdb kept only the in-frame ones, dropping some. Among roughly 240,000 clones listed, 82% were seen once. The specimen sequenced was peripheral blood. These receptors were taken from a woman between 65 and 79 years old with acute or convalescent COVID-19.

The rearrangement links TRBV4-2 to TRBJ1-4, with 9 nucleotides matching TRBD1. The CDR3 covers 15 residues. With 3 bases clipped from V and 8 bases from J, the junction kept 7 bases outside the gene matches. Germline lookup yields CDR1 LGHNA and CDR2 YNFKEQ. The CDR3 region is CASSHPQGAREKLFF. CDR3 bases: TGTGCCAGCAGCCATCCACAGGGGGCTAGAGAAAAACTGTTTTTT.

The sample holds one count of this clone. The genes are TRBV19 and TRBJ1-5; D is possibly TRBD1 (6 bases). CDR1 is LNHDA, CDR2 SQIVND, per germline (reference sequence). The CDR3 is 18 amino acids. Deletions cut 5 bases from V and 5 bases from J, with 25 bases between. The CDR3, as DNA: TGTGCCAGTAGTGACTCCCGGGGGGCGGCAGCCTTTCATCAGCCCCAGCATTTT. Amino acid sequence: CASSDSRGAAAFHQPQHF.

The chain recombines TRBV4-1 with TRBJ1-1; D is unresolved. The V gene's germline CDR1 is MGHRA and CDR2 YSYEKL. The CDR3 runs 16 residues. The ends were cut back, 0 bases at V and 0 bases at J, with 11 bases in the middle. DNA for the CDR3: TGCGCCAGCAGCCAAGATGTACAGACCTTGAACACTGAAGCTTTCTTT. It encodes CASSQDVQTLNTEAFF.

The J gene is TRBJ2-1, the V gene TRBV6-2 or TRBV6-3, with 8 bases lining up with TRBD1. Germline assignment: CDR1 MNHEY and CDR2 SVGEGT. CDR3 length: 17 residues. Losses at the gene ends were 0 bases for V and 7 bases for J; bases not matched to a gene: 11. CDR3: CASSYSTGAKDLNEQFF. CDR3 in DNA: TGTGCCAGCAGTTACTCGACAGGGGCGAAGGACCTTAATGAGCAGTTCTTC.

This sequence joins TRBV11-2 and TRBJ1-1; 7 bases are a match to TRBD1. Germline V gene lookup returns CDR1 SGHAT and CDR2 FQNNGV. The CDR3 is 15 amino acids. Unmatched junction bases numbered 6, after V lost 4 bases and J lost 1 base. The chain's CDR3 is CASSWGTARNTEAFF. CDR3 sequence (DNA): TGTGCCAGCAGCTGGGGGACAGCCAGGAACACTGAAGCTTTCTTT.

To note about this clone: The junction and the germline gene differ at one end; a read error may be behind it. This rearrangement joins TRBV19 to TRBJ1-5; 7 bases match TRBD1. Germline assignment: CDR1 LNHDA and CDR2 SQIVND (reference sequence). CDR3 length: 15 residues. The CDR3 loop reads CASSIGQGYNHPQHF. The CDR3 DNA follows: TGTGCCAGTAGTATAGGACAGGGCTACAATCATCCCCAGCATTTT.

The chain recombines TRBV4-3 with TRBJ1-3; D gene unclear. V was cut by 0 bases and J by 4 bases, with 16 bases left in between. Germline CDR1 LGHNA, CDR2 YSLEER. The CDR3 runs to 17 residues. DNA of the CDR3: TGCGCCAGCAGCCAAGACGCTTACGGGAGAAAAGGAAACACCATATATTTT. This encodes CASSQDAYGRKGNTIYF.

This clone was picked up a small number of times. This chain joins TRBV6-1 and TRBJ2-5; D remains ambiguous. Germline CDR1 is MNHNS and CDR2 is SASEGT. Between the trimmed V and J ends, which lost 1 base and 4 bases, there was a span of 7 bases. This CDR3 spans 13 amino acids. The CDR3 is CASSEVSRETQYF. The CDR3 nucleotides read TGTGCCAGCAGTGAAGTGTCCCGAGAGACCCAGTACTTC.

The chain carries TRBV30 and TRBJ1-5, with 7 bases fitting TRBD1. Germline V gene lookup returns CDR1 GTSNPN and CDR2 SVGIG (reference sequence). V shed 6 bases and J 1 base; nucleotides not matched to a gene: 6. This CDR3 spans 14 amino acids. In nucleotides, the CDR3 is TGTGCCTGCCAACAGGGGAACAGCAATCAGCCCCAGCATTTT. Its protein product is CACQQGNSNQPQHF.

There are a few counts of this clone. This chain links TRBV9 with TRBJ1-4; perhaps TRBD1 as D (6 bases). Looked up from germline, CDR1 is SGDLS and CDR2 is YYNGEE. The V end lost 3 bases, the J end lost 5 bases, and 14 bases lay between the germline ends. This CDR3 is 15 amino acids long. The CDR3 reads CASSASTGINEKLFF. Here the CDR3 DNA reads TGTGCCAGCAGCGCTTCGACAGGTATCAATGAAAAACTGTTTTTT. Combining the CDR3 with reference TRBV9 and TRBJ1-4 gives the whole variable domain DSGVTQTPKHLITATGQRVTLRCSPRSGDLSVYWYQQSLDQGLQFLIQYYNGEERAKGNILERFSAQQFPDLHSELNLSSLELGDSALYFCASSASTGINEKLFFGSGTQLSVL.

The chain combines TRBV5-1 with TRBJ2-5; TRBD1 agrees at 7 bases. Trimming at V came to 6 bases and at J to 5 bases, leaving 10 bases not matched to a gene. From germline, CDR1 is SGHRS and CDR2 YFSETQ. The CDR3 length is 14 residues. The CDR3 loop is CASTYTTGEETQYF. In DNA, the CDR3 is TGCGCCAGCACCTACACAACAGGGGAGGAGACCCAGTACTTC.